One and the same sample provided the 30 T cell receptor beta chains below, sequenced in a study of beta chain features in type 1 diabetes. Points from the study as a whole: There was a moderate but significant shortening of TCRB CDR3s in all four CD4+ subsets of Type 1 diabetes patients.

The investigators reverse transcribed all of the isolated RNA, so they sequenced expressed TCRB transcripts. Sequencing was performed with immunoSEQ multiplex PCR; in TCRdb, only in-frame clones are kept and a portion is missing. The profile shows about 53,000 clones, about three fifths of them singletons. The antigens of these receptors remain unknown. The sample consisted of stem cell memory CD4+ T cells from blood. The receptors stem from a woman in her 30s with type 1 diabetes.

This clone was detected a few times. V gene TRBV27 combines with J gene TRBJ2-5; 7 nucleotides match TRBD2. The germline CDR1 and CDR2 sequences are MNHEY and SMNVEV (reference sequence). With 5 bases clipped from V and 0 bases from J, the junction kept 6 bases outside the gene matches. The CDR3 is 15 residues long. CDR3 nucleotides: TGTGCCAGCAGTCGCCCCGGGACTAACCAAGAGACCCAGTACTTC. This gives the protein CASSRPGTNQETQYF.

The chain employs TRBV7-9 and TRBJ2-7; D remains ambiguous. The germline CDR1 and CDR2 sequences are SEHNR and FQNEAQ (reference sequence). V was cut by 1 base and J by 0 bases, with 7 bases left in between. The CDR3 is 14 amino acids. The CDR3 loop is CASSLVGSSYEQYF. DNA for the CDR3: TGTGCCAGCAGCTTAGTTGGTAGCTCCTACGAGCAGTACTTC.

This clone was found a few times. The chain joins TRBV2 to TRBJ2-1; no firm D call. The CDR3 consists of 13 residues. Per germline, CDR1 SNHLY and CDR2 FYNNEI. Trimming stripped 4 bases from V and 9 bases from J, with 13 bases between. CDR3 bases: TGTGCCAGCAGTGCCAGCGAGCGCGGTGAGCAGTTCTTC. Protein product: CASSASERGEQFF.

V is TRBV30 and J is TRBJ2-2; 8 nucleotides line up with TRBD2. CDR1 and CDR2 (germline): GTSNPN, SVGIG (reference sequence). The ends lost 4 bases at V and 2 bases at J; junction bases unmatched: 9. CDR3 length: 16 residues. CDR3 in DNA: TGTGCCTGGACTAAAATAGCGGGGTTTAACACCGGGGAGCTGTTTTTT. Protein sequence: CAWTKIAGFNTGELFF.

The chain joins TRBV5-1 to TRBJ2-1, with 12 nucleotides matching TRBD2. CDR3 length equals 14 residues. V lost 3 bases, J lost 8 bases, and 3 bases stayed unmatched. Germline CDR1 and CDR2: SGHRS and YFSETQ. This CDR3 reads CASSWRLAGDEQFF. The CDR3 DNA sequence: TGCGCCAGCAGCTGGCGACTAGCGGGAGATGAGCAGTTCTTC.

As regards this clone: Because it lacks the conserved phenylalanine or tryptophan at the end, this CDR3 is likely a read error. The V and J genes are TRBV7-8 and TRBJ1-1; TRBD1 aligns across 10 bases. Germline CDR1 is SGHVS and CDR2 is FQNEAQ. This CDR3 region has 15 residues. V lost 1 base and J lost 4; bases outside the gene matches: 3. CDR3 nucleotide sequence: TGTGCCAGCAGCTTAGTGGACAGGGGGGGCACTGAAGCTTTCCTT. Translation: CASSLVDRGGTEAFL.

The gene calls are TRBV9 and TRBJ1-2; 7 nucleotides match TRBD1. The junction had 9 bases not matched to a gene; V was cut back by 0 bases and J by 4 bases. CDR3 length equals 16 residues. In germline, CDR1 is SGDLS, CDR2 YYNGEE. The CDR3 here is CASSVVGTASSYGYTF. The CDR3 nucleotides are TGTGCCAGCAGCGTAGTGGGGACAGCTAGTTCCTATGGCTACACCTTC. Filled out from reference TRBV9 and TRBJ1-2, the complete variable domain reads DSGVTQTPKHLITATGQRVTLRCSPRSGDLSVYWYQQSLDQGLQFLIQYYNGEERAKGNILERFSAQQFPDLHSELNLSSLELGDSALYFCASSVVGTASSYGYTFGSGTRLTVV.

The CDR3 spells CAWRASGMQYEQYF. DNA of the CDR3: TGTGCCTGGAGGGCTAGCGGGATGCAATACGAGCAGTACTTC. The chain uses TRBV30 and TRBJ2-7; TRBD2 matches at 9 bases. This CDR3 has 14 residues. The germline CDR1 and CDR2 sequences are GTSNPN and SVGIG (reference sequence). V lost 3 bases and J lost 4; bases outside the gene matches: 7.

CDR3 sequence (DNA): TGTGCCAGCAGCTTAATGCAGGGGCCTGGGGCCAACGTCCTGACTTTC. It translates to CASSLMQGPGANVLTF. The chain joins TRBV5-4 to TRBJ2-6, with D possibly being TRBD1 (6 bases). In germline, CDR1 is SGHNT, CDR2 YYREEE (reference sequence). Trimming pared 2 bases from V and 2 bases from J, leaving 11 bases between. CDR3 size: 16 residues.

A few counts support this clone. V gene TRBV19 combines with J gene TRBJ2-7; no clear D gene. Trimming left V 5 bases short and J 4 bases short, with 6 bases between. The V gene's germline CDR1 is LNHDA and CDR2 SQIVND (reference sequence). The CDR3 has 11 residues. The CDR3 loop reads CASSFEYEQYF. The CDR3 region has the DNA TGTGCCAGTAGTTTCGAGTACGAGCAGTACTTC.

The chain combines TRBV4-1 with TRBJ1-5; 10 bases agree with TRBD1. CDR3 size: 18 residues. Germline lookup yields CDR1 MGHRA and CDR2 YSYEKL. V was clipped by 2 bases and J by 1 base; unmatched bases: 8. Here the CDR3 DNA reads TGCGCCAGCAGCCAAAAGGAGTGGGGACAGGGGAGCAATCAGCCCCAGCATTTT. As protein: CASSQKEWGQGSNQPQHF.

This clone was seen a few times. The chain's CDR3 is CSVEDLPGTGANVLTF. CDR3 nucleotide sequence: TGCAGCGTTGAAGATCTCCCAGGGACTGGGGCCAACGTCCTGACTTTC. V and J are TRBV29-1 and TRBJ2-6; possibly TRBD1 for D (5 bases). CDR1 and CDR2 (germline): SQVTM, ANQGSEA. Deletions cut 0 bases from V and 2 bases from J, with 11 bases between. The CDR3 consists of 16 residues.

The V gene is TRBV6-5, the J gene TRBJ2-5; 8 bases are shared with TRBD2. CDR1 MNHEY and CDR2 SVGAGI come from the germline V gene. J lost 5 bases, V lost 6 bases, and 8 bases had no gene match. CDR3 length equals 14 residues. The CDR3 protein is CASSRVAGRETQYF. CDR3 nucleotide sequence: TGTGCCAGCAGCCGAGTAGCGGGACGGGAGACCCAGTACTTC.

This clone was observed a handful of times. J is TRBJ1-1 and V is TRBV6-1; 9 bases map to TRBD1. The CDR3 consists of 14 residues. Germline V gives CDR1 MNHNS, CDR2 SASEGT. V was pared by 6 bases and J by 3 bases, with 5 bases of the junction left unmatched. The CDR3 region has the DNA TGTGCCAGCAGGCACAGGGGGCGGGACACTGAAGCTTTCTTT. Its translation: CASRHRGRDTEAFF.

This CDR3 is CASSFNSAGVYEQYF. DNA of the CDR3: TGTGCCAGCAGCTTTAATTCCGCGGGAGTCTACGAGCAGTACTTC. The chain uses TRBV5-6 and TRBJ2-7, with TRBD2 matching 7 bases. Germline lookup yields CDR1 SGHDT and CDR2 YYEEEE. J lost 3 bases, V lost 2 bases, and 8 bases had no gene match. The CDR3 covers 15 residues.

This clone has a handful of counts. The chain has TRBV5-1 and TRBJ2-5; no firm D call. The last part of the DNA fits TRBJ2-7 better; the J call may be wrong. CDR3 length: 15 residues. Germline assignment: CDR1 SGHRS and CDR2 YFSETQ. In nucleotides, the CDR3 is TGCGCCAGCAGCTCCCCGGGTAGCAGCCCCTACGAGCAGTACTTC. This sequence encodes CASSSPGSSPYEQYF.

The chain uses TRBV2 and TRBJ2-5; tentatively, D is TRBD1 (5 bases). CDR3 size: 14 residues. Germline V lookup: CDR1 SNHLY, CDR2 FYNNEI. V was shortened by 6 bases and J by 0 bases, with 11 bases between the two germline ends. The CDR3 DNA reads TGTGCCAGCAGCTCTGCAGGGAACCAAGAGACCCAGTACTTC. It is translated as CASSSAGNQETQYF.

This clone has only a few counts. The CDR3 nucleotides are TGTGCCAGCTCCAAAAGAATCGAGTTGAGCGGGAGAAAAGAGACCCAGTACTTC. Its protein is CASSKRIELSGRKETQYF. The J gene is TRBJ2-5, the V gene TRBV2, with 8 bases aligning to TRBD2. The V gene's germline CDR1 is SNHLY and CDR2 FYNNEI. The J segment lost 3 bases and the V segment lost 8 bases, leaving 20 bases of the junction unmatched. CDR3 length: 18 amino acids.

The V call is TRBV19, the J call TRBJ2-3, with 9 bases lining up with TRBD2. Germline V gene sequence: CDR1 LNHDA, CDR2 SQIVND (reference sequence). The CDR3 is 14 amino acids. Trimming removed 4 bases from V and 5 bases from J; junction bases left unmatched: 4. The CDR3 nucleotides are TGTGCCAGTAGTAACGGACTAGCGTTAGATACGCAGTATTTT. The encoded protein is CASSNGLALDTQYF.

This chain's CDR3 is CASRRTGNGYTF. The CDR3 bases are TGTGCCAGCAGACGAACAGGGAATGGCTACACCTTC. The chain joins TRBV6-6 to TRBJ1-2, with a possible D match to TRBD1 (6 bases). Trimming cost V 6 bases and J 6 bases, with 11 bases left between them. In germline, CDR1 is MNHNY, CDR2 SVGAGI (reference sequence). The CDR3 contains 12 residues.

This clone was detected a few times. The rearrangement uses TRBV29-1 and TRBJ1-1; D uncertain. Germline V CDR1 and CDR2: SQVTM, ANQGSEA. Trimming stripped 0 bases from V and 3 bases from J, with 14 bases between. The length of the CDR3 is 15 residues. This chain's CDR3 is CSVEDVGRWDTEAFF. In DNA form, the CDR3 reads TGCAGCGTTGAAGATGTTGGCAGGTGGGACACTGAAGCTTTCTTT. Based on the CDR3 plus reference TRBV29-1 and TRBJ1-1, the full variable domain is SAVISQKPSRDICQRGTSLTIQCQVDSQVTMMFWYRQQPGQSLTLIATANQGSEATYESGFVIDKFPISRPNLTFSTLTVSNMSPEDSSIYLCSVEDVGRWDTEAFFGQGTRLTVV.

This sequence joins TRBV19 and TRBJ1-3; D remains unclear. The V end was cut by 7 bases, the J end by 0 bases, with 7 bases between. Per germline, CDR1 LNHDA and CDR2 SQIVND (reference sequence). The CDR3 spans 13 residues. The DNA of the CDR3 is TGTGCCAGTATGAGGAACTCTGGAAACACCATATATTTT. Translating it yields CASMRNSGNTIYF. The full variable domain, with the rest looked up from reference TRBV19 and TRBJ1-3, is DGGITQSPKYLFRKEGQNVTLSCEQNLNHDAMYWYRQDPGQGLRLIYYSQIVNDFQKGDIAEGYSVSREKKESFPLTVTSAQKNPTAFYLCASMRNSGNTIYFGEGSWLTVV.

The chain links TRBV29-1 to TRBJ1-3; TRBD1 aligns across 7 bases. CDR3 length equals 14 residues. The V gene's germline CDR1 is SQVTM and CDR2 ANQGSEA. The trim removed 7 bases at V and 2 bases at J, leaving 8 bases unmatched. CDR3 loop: CSAGRQGTGNTIYF. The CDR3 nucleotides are TGCAGCGCCGGTAGACAGGGAACTGGAAACACCATATATTTT.

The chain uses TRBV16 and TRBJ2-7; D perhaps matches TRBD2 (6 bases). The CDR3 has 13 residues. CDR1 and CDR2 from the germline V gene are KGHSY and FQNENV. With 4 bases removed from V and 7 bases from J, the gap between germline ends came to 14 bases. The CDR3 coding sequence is TGTGCCAGCAGCCGGGGACTTCACAGGGAGCAGTACTTC. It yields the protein CASSRGLHREQYF.

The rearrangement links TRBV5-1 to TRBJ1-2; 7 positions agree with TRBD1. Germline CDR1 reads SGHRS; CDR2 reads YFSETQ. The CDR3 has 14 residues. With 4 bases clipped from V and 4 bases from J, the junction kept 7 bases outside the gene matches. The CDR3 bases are TGCGCCAGCAGCCCTGGGACAGATGTCTATGGCTACACCTTC. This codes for CASSPGTDVYGYTF.

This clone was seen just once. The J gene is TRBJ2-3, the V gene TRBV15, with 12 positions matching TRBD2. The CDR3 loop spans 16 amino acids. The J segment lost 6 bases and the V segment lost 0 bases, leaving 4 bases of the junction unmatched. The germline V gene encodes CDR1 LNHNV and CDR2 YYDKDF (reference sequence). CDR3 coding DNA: TGTGCCACCAGCAGAGACGGACTAGCGGGAAGGGATACGCAGTATTTT. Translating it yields CATSRDGLAGRDTQYF.

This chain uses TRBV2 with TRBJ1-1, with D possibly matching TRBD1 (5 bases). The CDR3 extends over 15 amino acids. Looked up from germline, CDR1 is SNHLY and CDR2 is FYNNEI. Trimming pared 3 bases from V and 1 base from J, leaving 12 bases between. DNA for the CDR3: TGTGCCAGCAGTGATGTGGGGGGTACGAACACTGAAGCTTTCTTT. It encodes CASSDVGGTNTEAFF.

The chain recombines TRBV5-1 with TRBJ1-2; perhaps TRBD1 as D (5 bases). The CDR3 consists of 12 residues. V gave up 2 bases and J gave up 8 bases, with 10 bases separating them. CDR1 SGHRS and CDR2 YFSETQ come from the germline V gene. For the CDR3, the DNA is TGCGCCAGCAGCTTCGGGACTGGGGGCTACACCTTC. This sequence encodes CASSFGTGGYTF.

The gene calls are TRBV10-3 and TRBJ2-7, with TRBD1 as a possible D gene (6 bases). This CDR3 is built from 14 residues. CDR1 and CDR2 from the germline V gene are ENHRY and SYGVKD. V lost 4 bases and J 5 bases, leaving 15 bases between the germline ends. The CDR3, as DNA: TGTGCCATCAGTGGGTGGGCAGGGGCCCACGAGCAGTACTTC. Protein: CAISGWAGAHEQYF.

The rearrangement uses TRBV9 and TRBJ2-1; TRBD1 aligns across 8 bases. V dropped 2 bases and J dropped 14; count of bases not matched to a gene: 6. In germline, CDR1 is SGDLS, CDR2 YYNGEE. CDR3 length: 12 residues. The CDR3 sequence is CASSVRTGTKFF. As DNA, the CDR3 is TGTGCCAGCAGCGTGAGGACAGGGACAAAGTTCTTC.